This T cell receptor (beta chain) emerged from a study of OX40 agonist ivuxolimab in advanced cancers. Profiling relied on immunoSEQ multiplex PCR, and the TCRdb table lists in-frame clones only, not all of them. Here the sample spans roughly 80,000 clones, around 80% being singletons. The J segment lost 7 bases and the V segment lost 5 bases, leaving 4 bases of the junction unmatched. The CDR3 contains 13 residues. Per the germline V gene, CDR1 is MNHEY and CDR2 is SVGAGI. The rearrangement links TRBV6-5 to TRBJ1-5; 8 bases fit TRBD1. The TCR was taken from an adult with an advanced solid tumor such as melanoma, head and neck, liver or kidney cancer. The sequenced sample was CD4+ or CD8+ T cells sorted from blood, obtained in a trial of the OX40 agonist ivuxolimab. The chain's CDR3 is CASSRTGHQPQHF. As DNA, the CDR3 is TGTGCCAGCAGTCGGACAGGGCACCAGCCCCAGCATTTT.